This TCR beta chain came from a study of cytomegalovirus exposure and HLA in healthy donors. Study conclusions and caveats: Earlier analysis looked at TCR beta V segments, and most were productive about 90% or about 30% of the time. A later analysis associated 16,951 TCR beta sequences with HLA alleles at a 0.05 false discovery rate. Roughly uniform depth of sequencing across donors was assumed in presence/absence analyses. Cytomegalovirus-associated status was assigned to 164 TCR beta chains.

PCR employed 60 Vbeta and 13 Jbeta primers. Using immunoSEQ multiplex PCR, the repertoire was profiled, and TCRdb retains in-frame clones only, with some absent. The sample carries about 75,000 clones, more than 65% recorded once. This clone was seen only a few times. The antigen remains unidentified. This CDR3 is 15 amino acids long. V was pared by 2 bases and J by 1 base, with 2 bases of the junction left unmatched. CDR1 is KGHSH and CDR2 is LQKENI in the germline V gene. The sequence was obtained from a man between 70 and 80 years old in good health and CMV-seropositive. This chain connects TRBV18 to TRBJ2-7; 10 nucleotides line up with TRBD2. The material sequenced was PBMCs. For the CDR3, the DNA is TGTGCCAGCTCACCAAGACTAGCGGGTTCCTACGAGCAGTACTTC. It translates to CASSPRLAGSYEQYF.